Below are 21 T cell receptor beta chains sequenced from a single sample in a study of neurological immune-mediated disorders. MiXCR was run by TCRdb on the 5' RACE reads, yielding one entry per CDR3 protein. This sample carries tens of thousands of distinct CDR3 sequences, 10% to 15% of them seen once, and the ten largest clones take 0.95% to 1.5%. The sequenced material came from PBMCs. The receptor source for this set is a female donor in good health.

This clonotype was seen many times. The chain joins TRBV5-1 to TRBJ2-7; TRBD1 agrees at 7 bases. Germline V CDR1 and CDR2: SGHRS, YFSETQ. The CDR3 consists of 13 residues. The ends lost 2 bases at V and 1 base at J; junction bases unmatched: 0. The CDR3 DNA reads TGCGCCAGCAGCTTACAGGGGTCCTACGAGCAGTACTTC. This encodes CASSLQGSYEQYF.

This clonotype has a count of ten or more. This sequence joins TRBV5-1 and TRBJ2-2; 9 nucleotides align to TRBD1. This CDR3 has 16 residues. Germline trimming cut 1 base from V and 5 bases from J; bases unmatched to any gene: 6. CDR1 is SGHRS, CDR2 YFSETQ, per germline. The CDR3 reads CASSLFATGGTGELFF. The CDR3 DNA sequence: TGCGCCAGCAGCTTGTTTGCGACAGGGGGAACCGGGGAGCTGTTTTTT.

This clonotype was counted at least ten times. The chain links TRBV3-1 to TRBJ1-2; no definite D call. With 2 bases removed from V and 10 bases from J, the gap between germline ends came to 14 bases. From germline, CDR1 is LGHDT and CDR2 YNNKEL (reference sequence). CDR3 length equals 13 residues. The CDR3 region has the DNA TGTGCCAGCAGCCAATCGAGGCGAGAAGACTACACCTTC. This gives the protein CASSQSRREDYTF.

This clonotype was observed many times. This chain links TRBV20-1 with TRBJ2-1; 7 bases agree with TRBD2. The germline V gene encodes CDR1 DFQATT and CDR2 SNEGSKA (reference sequence). The CDR3 is 17 amino acids. V was clipped by 2 bases and J by 3 bases; unmatched bases: 13. CDR3 protein: CSARPRTSAGSYNEQFF. Here the CDR3 DNA reads TGCAGTGCTAGACCACGGACGTCAGCGGGAAGCTACAATGAGCAGTTCTTC.

This clonotype has a count of ten or more. The chain combines TRBV29-1 with TRBJ2-7; unclear D gene. V lost 2 bases, J lost 3 bases, and 5 bases lay in between. The CDR3 length is 11 residues. Germline CDR1 SQVTM, CDR2 ANQGSEA. The DNA of the CDR3 is TGCAGCGTTGAACCTGACTACGAGCAGTACTTC. This codes for CSVEPDYEQYF.

This clonotype was seen ten or more times. The chain couples TRBV5-1 to TRBJ1-1; no definite D call. The CDR3 is 16 residues long. Per germline, CDR1 SGHRS and CDR2 YFSETQ. V was shortened by 1 base and J by 3 bases, with 16 bases between the two germline ends. CDR3: CASSLFLGIGDTEAFF. The CDR3 DNA is TGCGCCAGCAGCTTGTTTCTAGGAATCGGTGACACTGAAGCTTTCTTT. The whole variable domain, remainder taken from reference TRBV5-1 and TRBJ1-1, is KAGVTQTPRYLIKTRGQQVTLSCSPISGHRSVSWYQQTPGQGLQFLFEYFSETQRNKGNFPGRFSGRQFSNSRSEMNVSTLELGDSALYLCASSLFLGIGDTEAFFGQGTRLTVV.

This clonotype was recorded at least ten times. The chain couples TRBV3-1 to TRBJ2-1, with TRBD1 matching 10 bases. Germline CDR1 and CDR2: LGHDT and YNNKEL (reference sequence). The V and J ends lost 1 base and 7 bases, in that order; junction bases with no gene match: 4. This CDR3 is 15 amino acids long. The CDR3 is CASSQGQGAGNEQFF. CDR3 nucleotides: TGTGCCAGCAGCCAAGGACAGGGGGCTGGTAATGAGCAGTTCTTC.

There are many counts of this clonotype. The chain carries TRBV5-1 and TRBJ1-1; TRBD1 might be the D (5 bases). The CDR3 runs to 16 residues. The germline gives CDR1 SGHRS, CDR2 YFSETQ. Trimming removed 4 bases from V and 1 base from J, with 17 bases in between. CDR3 in amino acids: CASSMGPGGTNTEAFF. CDR3 bases: TGCGCCAGCAGCATGGGACCGGGAGGGACGAACACTGAAGCTTTCTTT.

This clonotype was detected ten times or more. The rearrangement joins TRBV5-1 to TRBJ2-2; D is uncertain. The CDR3 has 15 residues. V was pared by 4 bases and J by 3 bases, with 13 bases between. Germline lookup yields CDR1 SGHRS and CDR2 YFSETQ. The CDR3 nucleotides read TGCGCCAGCAGCGCCGCCCACCCGGACACCGGGGAGCTGTTTTTT. It translates to CASSAAHPDTGELFF.

This clonotype was detected ten times or more. The gene calls are TRBV3-1 and TRBJ1-1, with D unclear. The CDR3 has 14 amino acids. CDR1 and CDR2 (germline): LGHDT, YNNKEL (reference sequence). V gave up 0 bases and J gave up 7 bases, with 12 bases separating them. CDR3 protein: CASSQDLTGDEAFF. Written as DNA, the CDR3 is TGTGCCAGCAGCCAAGATTTAACGGGAGATGAAGCTTTCTTT.

At least ten counts were recorded for this clonotype. The chain employs TRBV20-1 and TRBJ2-1; 12 nucleotides align to TRBD2. This CDR3 has 15 residues. The germline V gene has CDR1 DFQATT and CDR2 SNEGSKA (reference sequence). Unmatched junction bases numbered 6, after V lost 3 bases and J lost 6 bases. The DNA for the CDR3 is TGCAGTGCTAGTACCCCTAGCGGGGGGGTCAATGAGCAGTTCTTC. Encoded protein: CSASTPSGGVNEQFF.

The chain carries TRBV20-1 and TRBJ2-3; 13 nucleotides align to TRBD2. The CDR3 is made up of 13 amino acids. Germline V gives CDR1 DFQATT, CDR2 SNEGSKA (reference sequence). Losses at the gene ends were 6 bases for V and 6 bases for J; bases not matched to a gene: 3. This CDR3 reads CSAPTSGRDTQYF. In nucleotides, the CDR3 is TGCAGTGCCCCGACTAGCGGGAGGGATACGCAGTATTTT.

The table lists this clonotype with many counts. The rearrangement links TRBV2 to TRBJ1-1; D not certain. This CDR3 region has 17 residues. Trimming left V 1 base short and J 0 bases short, with 15 bases between. Per germline, CDR1 SNHLY and CDR2 FYNNEI. This CDR3 reads CASSEDPDGGMNTEAFF. CDR3 nucleotide sequence: TGTGCCAGCAGTGAAGACCCGGACGGTGGCATGAACACTGAAGCTTTCTTT. Filled out from reference TRBV2 and TRBJ1-1, the complete variable domain reads EPEVTQTPSHQVTQMGQEVILRCVPISNHLYFYWYRQILGQKVEFLVSFYNNEISEKSEIFDDQFSVERPDGSNFTLKIRSTKLEDSAMYFCASSEDPDGGMNTEAFFGQGTRLTVV.

This clonotype was seen ten or more times. The chain links TRBV7-2 to TRBJ1-4; D is uncertain. V gave up 5 bases and J gave up 0 bases, with 10 bases separating them. Germline assignment: CDR1 SGHTA and CDR2 FQGNSA. CDR3 length equals 15 residues. The CDR3 here is CASSPNSATNEKLFF. DNA of the CDR3: TGTGCCAGCAGCCCCAACAGCGCAACTAATGAAAAACTGTTTTTT.

This clonotype was counted many times. This chain uses TRBV9 with TRBJ2-4; 7 bases match TRBD2. The CDR3 extends over 15 amino acids. J gave up 1 base and V 2 bases, and 3 bases lay outside the gene matches. CDR1 and CDR2 (germline): SGDLS, YYNGEE. This chain's CDR3 is CASSVGGSAKNIQYF. The CDR3 coding sequence is TGTGCCAGCAGCGTCGGGGGGTCCGCCAAAAACATTCAGTACTTC.

This clonotype was counted at least ten times. This rearrangement joins TRBV6-5 to TRBJ2-6; unclear D gene. The length of the CDR3 is 16 residues. Trimming stripped 0 bases from V and 2 bases from J, with 8 bases between. Germline-derived CDR1 and CDR2 are MNHEY and SVGAGI. The CDR3 coding sequence is TGTGCCAGCAGTTACTCTTTACAGACTGGGGCCAACGTCCTGACTTTC. It codes for CASSYSLQTGANVLTF.

In this sample, this clonotype turned up many times. The chain has TRBV5-1 and TRBJ1-3; unclear D gene. The V gene's germline CDR1 is SGHRS and CDR2 YFSETQ. The CDR3 contains 15 residues. V was shortened by 4 bases and J by 4 bases, with 15 bases between the two germline ends. For the CDR3, the DNA is TGCGCCAGCAGCCGCAGTGATCCCGACGGAAACACCATATATTTT. Amino acids: CASSRSDPDGNTIYF.

This clonotype was seen ten or more times. V and J are TRBV12-3 or TRBV12-4 and TRBJ2-3, with a tentative D call TRBD2 (5 bases). The CDR3 consists of 14 residues. V gave up 3 bases and J gave up 4 bases, with 11 bases separating them. The CDR3 DNA is TGTGCCAGCAGTTTGAACGGGAACCCAGATACGCAGTATTTT. Amino acid sequence: CASSLNGNPDTQYF.

This clonotype showed up many times. This rearrangement joins TRBV6-2 or TRBV6-3 to TRBJ2-7; 9 nucleotides match TRBD1. This CDR3 has 14 amino acids. V was pared by 5 bases and J by 3 bases, with 5 bases of the junction left unmatched. Germline assignment: CDR1 MNHEY and CDR2 SVGEGT. CDR3 loop: CASSNGQGRYEQYF. The CDR3, as DNA: TGTGCCAGCAGTAACGGACAGGGGCGCTACGAGCAGTACTTC.

This clonotype was recorded at least ten times. The chain links TRBV5-1 to TRBJ2-7, with 12 positions matching TRBD1. With 0 bases clipped from V and 6 bases from J, the junction kept 4 bases outside the gene matches. The CDR3 spans 15 residues. Germline CDR1 reads SGHRS; CDR2 reads YFSETQ. The DNA of the CDR3 is TGCGCCAGCAGCTTGGCGCGGGACAGGGGGCGCGAGCAGTACTTC. Amino acid sequence: CASSLARDRGREQYF.

The sample holds many counts of this clonotype. The rearrangement links TRBV6-5 to TRBJ2-3, with 7 positions matching TRBD1. The CDR3 has 15 residues. Germline CDR1 is MNHEY and CDR2 is SVGAGI. V lost 5 bases to trimming and J lost 2 bases; unmatched junction nucleotides: 7. DNA of the CDR3: TGTGCCAGCAGTGACCGGGACAGCCCCACAGATACGCAGTATTTT. Its protein product is CASSDRDSPTDTQYF.